This section outlines one TCR beta chain sequence together with its context. The sample is drawn from a study of blood T cell repertoires in COVID-19. The repertoire was sequenced with immunoSEQ multiplex PCR; TCRdb's copy has only in-frame clones and lacks some. This repertoire shows more than 200,000 clones, 80% to 90% found once; its top ten account for just over 8.5%. Germline V lookup: CDR1 MNHEY, CDR2 SVGAGI. The CDR3 runs 14 residues. Trimming shortened V by 5 bases and J by 1 base, and 8 bases separated the two germline ends. The chain uses TRBV6-5 and TRBJ2-2, with D hard to call. This receptor was taken from a man in his forties with active or convalescent COVID-19. Sequencing was done on a sample of peripheral blood. CDR3: CASSLQENTGELFF. CDR3 bases: TGTGCCAGCAGTCTTCAGGAGAACACCGGGGAGCTGTTTTTT.